The present entry profiles one T cell receptor beta chain with its context. Other DNA sequences in the sample encode the same CDR3. The data were obtained in a study of shared clonotypes between healthy human individuals. Study in general: Aged 18 to 49, the donors were a couple of women and three men. There were three CD4 naive, three CD4 memory, two CD8 naive and one CD8 memory plates per donor.

Free of recent acute infections or vaccinations, the donors were healthy HIV-negative adults. The V segment lost 4 bases and the J segment 2 bases; nucleotides outside the gene matches: 4. The CDR3 runs 15 residues. Germline loops: CDR1 MDHEN, CDR2 SYDVKM. Generated by immunoSEQ multiplex PCR, the TCRdb table keeps only in-frame clones and is missing some. The sample records around 2.3 million clones, approximately 96% being singletons. This chain uses TRBV28 with TRBJ2-7, with 11 nucleotides matching TRBD2. The material sequenced was naive CD4+ T cells sorted from blood. Stated subset: CD45RA+ positively selected. The source is a man between 18 and 29 years old in good health. The CDR3 region is CASSSASGGTYEQYF. CDR3 nucleotides: TGTGCCAGCAGTTCCGCTAGCGGGGGGACCTACGAGCAGTACTTC.